This is a list of T cell receptor beta chains from one sample in a study of CD8 T cells in Susac syndrome. A single record per CDR3 protein comes from TCRdb applying MiXCR to the immunoSEQ multiplex PCR reads. The data contain about 180,000 distinct CDR3 sequences, 94% of them seen just once; the ten biggest clones take up 0.12%. Sequencing was carried out using CD4+ T cells from PBMCs. These receptors were collected from a human donor with Susac syndrome. The CDR3 runs from the conserved cysteine through the conserved F or W. The D gene is left open where the match is weak. Size tells how often a clone was seen (once, few, many) or the class of an expanded clone, and some rows leave it out.

clone size	V gene	CDR3 length	J gene	D gene	CDR3 protein	CDR3 DNA
-	TRBV11-2	15	TRBJ2-7	-	CASSTRLFPGYEQYF	TGTGCCAGCAGCACCCGTTTGTTTCCGGGCTACGAGCAGTACTTC
-	TRBV24-1	13	TRBJ1-2	-	CATSAAEGGGYTF	TGTGCCACCAGTGCGGCCGAAGGGGGTGGCTACACCTTC
-	TRBV6-5	14	TRBJ2-2	-	CASSRGGAVGELFF	TGTGCCAGCAGTAGAGGGGGGGCGGTCGGGGAGCTGTTTTTT
-	TRBV4-2	16	TRBJ2-5	-	CASSYGQGGGSETQYF	TGTGCCAGCAGCTACGGACAGGGTGGCGGGAGTGAGACCCAGTACTTC
-	TRBV3-1	15	TRBJ2-5	-	CASSWGLSGEETQYF	TGTGCCAGCAGCTGGGGACTGTCCGGCGAAGAGACCCAGTACTTC
-	TRBV2	15	TRBJ2-3	-	CASSEAGRNTDTQYF	TGTGCCAGCAGTGAGGCGGGGCGAAACACAGATACGCAGTATTTT
-	TRBV12-3/TRBV12-4	14	TRBJ2-1	-	CASSRRQVYNEQFF	TGTGCCAGCAGCCGGCGACAGGTCTACAATGAGCAGTTCTTC
-	TRBV14	14	TRBJ1-2	-	CASSPVTANYGYTF	TGTGCCAGCAGCCCCGTGACAGCTAACTATGGCTACACCTTC
-	TRBV19	13	TRBJ2-2	-	CASSIGHTGELFF	TGTGCCAGTAGTATAGGTCATACCGGGGAGCTGTTTTTT
-	TRBV6-5	15	TRBJ1-3	-	CASRARPLEGNTIYF	TGTGCCAGCAGGGCCAGGCCCTTGGAGGGAAACACCATATATTTT
-	TRBV4-2	15	TRBJ2-1	-	CASSRRSGSYNEQFF	TGTGCCAGCAGCCGTCGCAGCGGTTCTTACAATGAGCAGTTCTTC
once	TRBV27	15	TRBJ2-7	-	CASSLSWAGPHEQYF	TGTGCCAGCAGTTTATCCTGGGCAGGGCCTCACGAGCAGTACTTC
-	TRBV3-1	13	TRBJ2-5	-	CASSQAEGETQYF	TGTGCCAGCAGCCAGGCCGAGGGAGAGACCCAGTACTTC
-	TRBV6-6	15	TRBJ2-7	TRBD1	CASSYPDRGQYEQYF	TGTGCCAGCAGTTACCCGGACAGGGGGCAATACGAGCAGTACTTC
-	TRBV5-1	15	TRBJ2-5	TRBD2	CASRQLAGLQETQYF	TGCGCCAGCAGGCAATTAGCGGGACTACAAGAGACCCAGTACTTC
-	TRBV29-1	11	TRBJ2-3	-	CSVTPRETQYF	TGCAGCGTTACCCCCAGGGAGACGCAGTATTTT